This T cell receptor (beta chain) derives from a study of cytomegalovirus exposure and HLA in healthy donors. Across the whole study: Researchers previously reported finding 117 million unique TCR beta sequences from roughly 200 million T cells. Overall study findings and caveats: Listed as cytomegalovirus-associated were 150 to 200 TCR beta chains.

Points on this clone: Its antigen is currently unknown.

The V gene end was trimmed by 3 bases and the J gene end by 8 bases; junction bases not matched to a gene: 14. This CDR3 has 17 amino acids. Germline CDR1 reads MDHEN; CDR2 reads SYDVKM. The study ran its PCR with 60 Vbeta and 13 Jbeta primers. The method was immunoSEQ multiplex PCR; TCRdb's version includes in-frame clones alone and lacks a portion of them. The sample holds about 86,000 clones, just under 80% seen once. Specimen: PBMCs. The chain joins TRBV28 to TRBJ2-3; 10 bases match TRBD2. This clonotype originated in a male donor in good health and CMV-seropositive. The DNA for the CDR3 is TGTGCCAGCAGTTTCCGATCCCTAGCGGGAGACCTAGGTACGCAGTATTTT. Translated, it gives CASSFRSLAGDLGTQYF.